The rows below give T cell receptor beta chains drawn from one sample of a study of spatial heterogeneity in lung cancer. From the 5' RACE reads, TCRdb called clonotypes with MiXCR, one entry per CDR3 protein. Here the sample spans about 120,000 distinct CDR3 sequences, 10% to 15% being singletons. The material was PBMCs, obtained at follow-up. The receptors originated from a male donor with early-stage non-small cell lung cancer. The CDR3 runs from the conserved cysteine through the conserved F or W.

V gene: TRBV5-4
J gene: TRBJ1-1
CDR3 protein: CASSLDRMSTEAFF

V gene: TRBV29-1
J gene: TRBJ2-3
CDR3 protein: CSVETGNGDTQYF

V gene: TRBV18
J gene: TRBJ1-4
CDR3 protein: CASSPLASEGPGTHEKLFF

V gene: TRBV5-1
J gene: TRBJ2-1
CDR3 protein: CASRGQGNNEQFF

V gene: TRBV7-2
J gene: TRBJ2-1
CDR3 protein: CASSLAREDNEQFF

V gene: TRBV9
J gene: TRBJ1-3
CDR3 protein: CASSVDSLSGNTIYF

V gene: TRBV6-1
J gene: TRBJ2-3
CDR3 protein: CASSPGGLPDTQYF

V gene: TRBV3-1
J gene: TRBJ2-6
CDR3 protein: CASSQLTGSAGANVLTF

V gene: TRBV6-5
J gene: TRBJ2-7
CDR3 protein: CASSYASSSYEQYF

V gene: TRBV7-9
J gene: TRBJ2-7
CDR3 protein: CASSLGGQGGEQYF

V gene: TRBV20-1
J gene: TRBJ1-5
CDR3 protein: CSASREQLHQPQHF

V gene: TRBV12-3/TRBV12-4
J gene: TRBJ1-2
CDR3 protein: CASNRDTLNYGYTF

V gene: TRBV7-9
J gene: TRBJ2-1
CDR3 protein: CASRRGGGYNEQFF

V gene: TRBV6-2/TRBV6-3
J gene: TRBJ2-5
CDR3 protein: CASSFSTGTAQETQYF

V gene: TRBV5-1
J gene: TRBJ2-2
CDR3 protein: CASSLPGGYTGELFF

V gene: TRBV6-5
J gene: TRBJ2-3
CDR3 protein: CASRGRRTDTQYF

V gene: TRBV27
J gene: TRBJ2-7
CDR3 protein: CASSWDRGAYEQYF

V gene: TRBV3-1
J gene: TRBJ1-1
CDR3 protein: CASSRQRKGEAFF

V gene: TRBV2
J gene: TRBJ2-1
CDR3 protein: CATGPVWEQFF

V gene: TRBV7-3
J gene: TRBJ2-2
CDR3 protein: CASSLSYGGELFF

V gene: TRBV11-2
J gene: TRBJ2-7
CDR3 protein: CASSDRPYEQYF

V gene: TRBV6-5
J gene: TRBJ2-7
CDR3 protein: CASYSLAALAYGSYEQYF

V gene: TRBV3-1
J gene: TRBJ2-7
CDR3 protein: CASSPLGKEQYF

V gene: TRBV4-3
J gene: TRBJ2-3
CDR3 protein: CASSLTLVTDTQYF

V gene: TRBV20-1
J gene: TRBJ2-7
CDR3 protein: CSAALGGGGQYF

V gene: TRBV12-3/TRBV12-4
J gene: TRBJ1-1
CDR3 protein: CASSWGGPGTEAFF

V gene: TRBV19
J gene: TRBJ2-6
CDR3 protein: CASSISGGGGSGANVLTF

V gene: TRBV20-1
J gene: TRBJ1-6
CDR3 protein: CSAPPDPSSYNSPLHF

V gene: TRBV7-9
J gene: TRBJ1-1
CDR3 protein: CASRRGGQGPEAFF

V gene: TRBV6-1
J gene: TRBJ1-5
CDR3 protein: CASSDGGTGRGRSQHF

V gene: TRBV28
J gene: TRBJ2-5
CDR3 protein: CASSLALEETQYF

V gene: TRBV20-1
J gene: TRBJ2-7
CDR3 protein: CSARARLGNEQYF

V gene: TRBV24-1
J gene: TRBJ1-5
CDR3 protein: CATSEGTGENQPQHF

V gene: TRBV28
J gene: TRBJ2-7
CDR3 protein: CASRPVEVGHYEQYF

V gene: TRBV18
J gene: TRBJ1-1
CDR3 protein: CASSLGRGRLVNGTEAFF

V gene: TRBV28
J gene: TRBJ1-5
CDR3 protein: CASSPLVKPQHF

V gene: TRBV28
J gene: TRBJ2-1
CDR3 protein: CASSFTRNEQFF